These 7 T cell receptor beta chains were sequenced from one sample in a study of OX40 agonist ivuxolimab in advanced cancers. Assay: immunoSEQ multiplex PCR; the TCRdb copy retains only in-frame clones and omits some. The data contain about 20,000 clones, about 86% of them singletons. The material sequenced was CD4+ or CD8+ T cells sorted from blood, taken in a trial of the OX40 agonist ivuxolimab. The receptors come from an adult with an advanced solid tumor such as melanoma, head and neck, liver or kidney cancer.

The V gene is TRBV2, the J gene TRBJ1-2; maybe TRBD1 (6 bases). Germline assignment: CDR1 SNHLY and CDR2 FYNNEI. This CDR3 is built from 14 residues. V was clipped by 3 bases and J by 4 bases, with 12 bases between them. The CDR3 protein is CASSDGDKPYGYTF. The CDR3 nucleotides are TGTGCCAGCAGTGACGGGGACAAACCCTATGGCTACACCTTC.

The CDR3 sequence is CASSLGAGSYEQYF. For the CDR3, the DNA is TGTGCCAGCAGTTTAGGGGCCGGCTCCTACGAGCAGTACTTC. J is TRBJ2-7 and V is TRBV27; tentatively, D is TRBD1 (5 bases). Trimming left V 2 bases short and J 0 bases short, with 8 bases between. The germline V gene encodes CDR1 MNHEY and CDR2 SMNVEV (reference sequence). CDR3 size: 14 residues.

The chain uses TRBV7-3 and TRBJ1-1; the match to TRBD1 covers 8 bases. Germline lookup yields CDR1 SGHTA and CDR2 FQGTGA. The CDR3 contains 15 residues. Trimming cost V 2 bases and J 0 bases; bases outside gene matches: 2. DNA of the CDR3: TGTGCCAGCAGCTTAGGACAGGGAATGAACACTGAAGCTTTCTTT. Translating gives CASSLGQGMNTEAFF.

This chain uses TRBV5-1 with TRBJ2-7; a possible D gene is TRBD2 (5 bases). Germline V CDR1 and CDR2: SGHRS, YFSETQ. The CDR3 has 16 amino acids. V was shortened by 0 bases and J by 3 bases, with 16 bases between the two germline ends. The CDR3 loop is CASSLVPDSAVYEQYF. CDR3 in DNA: TGCGCCAGCAGCTTGGTCCCGGACTCCGCCGTCTACGAGCAGTACTTC.

The genes are TRBV27 and TRBJ2-3; D unclear. Trimming stripped 1 base from V and 2 bases from J, with 13 bases between. This CDR3 is 16 amino acids long. Germline V gives CDR1 MNHEY, CDR2 SMNVEV (reference sequence). Here the CDR3 DNA reads TGTGCCAGCAGTTTATTCCCCGGGCAGCTCACAGATACGCAGTATTTT. Protein sequence: CASSLFPGQLTDTQYF.

This clone has a single count. The V call is TRBV6-5, the J call TRBJ1-4; D might be TRBD1 (5 bases). Germline V CDR1 and CDR2: MNHEY, SVGAGI. This CDR3 has 15 amino acids. V lost 2 bases and J 4 bases, leaving 11 bases between the germline ends. The CDR3 DNA reads as TGTGCCAGCAGTTACCAGGGACGGAATAATGAAAAACTGTTTTTT. As protein: CASSYQGRNNEKLFF.

The chain joins TRBV7-2 to TRBJ1-5, with TRBD1 identical over 7 bases. The CDR3 loop spans 15 amino acids. The junction had 9 bases not matched to a gene; V was cut back by 6 bases and J by 4 bases. Germline lookup yields CDR1 SGHTA and CDR2 FQGNSA. CDR3 region: CASRYGTDLNQPQHF. The CDR3 DNA follows: TGTGCCAGCAGATATGGGACAGACTTGAATCAGCCCCAGCATTTT.